A selection of T cell receptor beta chains follows, all from one sample in a study of blood T cell repertoires in COVID-19. The protocol was immunoSEQ multiplex PCR, while the TCRdb copy is restricted to in-frame clones and leaves out a portion. Of over 55,000 clones in the sample, around 90% were seen once. The sample was peripheral blood. Receptors originate from a human donor in a cohort sampled during active COVID-19. CDR3s include the opening cysteine and the closing phenylalanine or tryptophan. A D gene is named only where the DNA matches it firmly. Expanded clones are given a class, and other clones once, few, many or no size at all.

>TRBV5-4|TRBJ1-4|-|TRBD1
CASSQIPGQGQFREKLFF
TGTGCCAGCAGTCAAATACCGGGACAGGGCCAGTTCAGGGAAAAACTGTTTTTT
>TRBV12-3/TRBV12-4|TRBJ1-1|-|TRBD1
CASSFGQGIEAFF
TGTGCCAGCAGTTTCGGACAGGGGATTGAAGCTTTCTTT
>TRBV25-1|TRBJ2-7|-|TRBD2
CASSEGRVEQYF
TGTGCCAGCAGTGAAGGGAGGGTCGAGCAGTACTTC
>TRBV11-2|TRBJ2-3|-|TRBD2
CASSLEGGQPRPTDTQYF
TGTGCCAGCAGCTTAGAGGGAGGGCAGCCACGACCAACAGATACGCAGTATTTT
>TRBV11-2|TRBJ2-5|once|TRBD1
CASSLGVRDSLASETQYF
TGTGCCAGCAGCTTAGGGGTTAGGGACAGCTTAGCCTCAGAGACCCAGTACTTC
>TRBV27|TRBJ1-1|-|TRBD1
CASSPTGMSDTEAFF
TGTGCCAGCAGTCCGACAGGGATGAGTGACACTGAAGCTTTCTTT
>TRBV28|TRBJ1-1|-|TRBD1
CASSLLTGEAFF
TGTGCCAGCAGTTTATTGACAGGGGAAGCTTTCTTT
>TRBV12-5|TRBJ2-6|-|TRBD1
CARADRVRSGANVLTF
TGTGCTAGGGCCGACAGGGTGCGGTCTGGGGCCAACGTCCTGACTTTC
>TRBV29-1|TRBJ2-7|-|-
CSVEEGSYEQYF
TGCAGCGTTGAGGAGGGCTCCTACGAGCAGTACTTC
>TRBV9|TRBJ2-7|-|TRBD2
CASSSGTSGEYSGSYEQYF
TGTGCCAGCAGCTCGGGGACTAGCGGGGAATACTCGGGGTCCTACGAGCAGTACTTC
>TRBV19|TRBJ1-1|-|TRBD1
CASRLTGMNTEAFF
TGTGCCAGTAGGTTGACAGGGATGAACACTGAAGCTTTCTTT
>TRBV11-2|TRBJ1-1|-|TRBD1
CASSPIIRDRAMNTEAFF
TGTGCCAGCAGCCCAATAATCCGGGACAGGGCCATGAACACTGAAGCTTTCTTT
>TRBV12-3/TRBV12-4|TRBJ2-5|-|-
CASSLTETQYF
TGTGCCAGCAGCCTCACTGAGACCCAGTACTTC
>TRBV3-1/TRBV3-2|TRBJ1-5|-|TRBD1
CASSQDKGKQGARNQPQHF
TGTGCCAGCAGCCAAGATAAAGGTAAACAGGGGGCTCGCAATCAGCCCCAGCATTTT
>TRBV3-1/TRBV3-2|TRBJ1-2|-|-
CASSQVSGSGYTF
TGTGCCAGCAGCCAAGTGTCCGGGTCTGGCTACACCTTC
>TRBV18|TRBJ1-2|-|-
CASSRDIDGYGYTF
TGTGCCAGCTCACGGGACATCGATGGCTATGGCTACACCTTC
>TRBV11-1|TRBJ2-7|-|TRBD1
CASSLGQRYEQYF
TGTGCCAGCAGCTTGGGACAGCGCTACGAGCAGTACTTC
>TRBV5-1|TRBJ2-3|-|TRBD2
CASSLLGGGTDTQYF
TGCGCCAGCAGCTTGTTAGGCGGGGGTACAGATACGCAGTATTTT